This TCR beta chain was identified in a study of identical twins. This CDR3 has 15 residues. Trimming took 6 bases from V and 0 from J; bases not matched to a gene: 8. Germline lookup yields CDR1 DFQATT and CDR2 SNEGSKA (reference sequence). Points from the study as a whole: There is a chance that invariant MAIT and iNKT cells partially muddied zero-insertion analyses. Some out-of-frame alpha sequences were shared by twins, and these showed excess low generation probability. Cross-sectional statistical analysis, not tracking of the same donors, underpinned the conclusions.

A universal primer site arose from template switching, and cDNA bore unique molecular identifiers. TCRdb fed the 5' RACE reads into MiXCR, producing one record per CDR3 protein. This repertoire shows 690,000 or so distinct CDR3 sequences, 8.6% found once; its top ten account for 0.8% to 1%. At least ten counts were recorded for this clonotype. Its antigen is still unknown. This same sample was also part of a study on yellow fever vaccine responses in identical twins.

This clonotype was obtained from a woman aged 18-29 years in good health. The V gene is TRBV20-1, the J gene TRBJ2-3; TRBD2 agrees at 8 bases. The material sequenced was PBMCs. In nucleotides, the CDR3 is TGCAGTGCAACCGGGACTAGGGGTAGCACAGATACGCAGTATTTT. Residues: CSATGTRGSTDTQYF.